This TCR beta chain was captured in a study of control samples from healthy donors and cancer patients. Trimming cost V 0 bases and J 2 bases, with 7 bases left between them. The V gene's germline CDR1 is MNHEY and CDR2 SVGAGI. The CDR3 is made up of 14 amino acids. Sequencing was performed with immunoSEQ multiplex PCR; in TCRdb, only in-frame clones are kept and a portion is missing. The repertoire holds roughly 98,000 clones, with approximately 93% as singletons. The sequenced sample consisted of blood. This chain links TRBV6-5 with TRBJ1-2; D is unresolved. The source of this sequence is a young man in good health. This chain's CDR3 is CASSYSSGNYGYTF. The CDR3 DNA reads TGTGCCAGCAGTTACTCGAGTGGGAACTATGGCTACACCTTC.